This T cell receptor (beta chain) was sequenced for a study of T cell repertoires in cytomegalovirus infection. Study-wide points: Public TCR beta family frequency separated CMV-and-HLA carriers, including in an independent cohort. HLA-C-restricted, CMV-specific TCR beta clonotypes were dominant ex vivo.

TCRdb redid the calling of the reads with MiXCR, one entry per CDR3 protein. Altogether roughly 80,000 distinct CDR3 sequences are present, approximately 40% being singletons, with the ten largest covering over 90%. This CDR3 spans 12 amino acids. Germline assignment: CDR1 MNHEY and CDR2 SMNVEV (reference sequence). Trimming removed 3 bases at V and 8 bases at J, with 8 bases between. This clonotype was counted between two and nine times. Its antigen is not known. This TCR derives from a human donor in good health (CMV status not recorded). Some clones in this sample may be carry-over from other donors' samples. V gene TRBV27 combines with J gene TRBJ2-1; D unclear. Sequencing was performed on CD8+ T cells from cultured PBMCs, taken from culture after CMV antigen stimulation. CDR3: CASSFLFHEQFF. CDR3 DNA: TGTGCCAGCAGTTTTCTATTCCATGAGCAGTTCTTC.